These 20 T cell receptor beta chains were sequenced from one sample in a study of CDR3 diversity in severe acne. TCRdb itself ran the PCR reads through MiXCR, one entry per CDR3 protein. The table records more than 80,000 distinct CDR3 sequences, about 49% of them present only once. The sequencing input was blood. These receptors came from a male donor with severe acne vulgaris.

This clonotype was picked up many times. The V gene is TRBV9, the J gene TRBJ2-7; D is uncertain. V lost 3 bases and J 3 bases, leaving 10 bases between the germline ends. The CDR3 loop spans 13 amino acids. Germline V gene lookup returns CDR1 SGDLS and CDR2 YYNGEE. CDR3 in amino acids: CASSAGRNYEQYV. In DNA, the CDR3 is TGTGCCAGCAGCGCCGGACGGAACTACGAGCAGTACGTC.

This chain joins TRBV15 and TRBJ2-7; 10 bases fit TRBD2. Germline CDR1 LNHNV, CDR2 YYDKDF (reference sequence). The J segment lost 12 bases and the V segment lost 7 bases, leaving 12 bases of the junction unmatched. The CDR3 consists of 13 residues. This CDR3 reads CATTAASGSRLYF. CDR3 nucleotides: TGTGCCACCACCGCTGCTAGCGGGAGTAGACTGTACTTC.

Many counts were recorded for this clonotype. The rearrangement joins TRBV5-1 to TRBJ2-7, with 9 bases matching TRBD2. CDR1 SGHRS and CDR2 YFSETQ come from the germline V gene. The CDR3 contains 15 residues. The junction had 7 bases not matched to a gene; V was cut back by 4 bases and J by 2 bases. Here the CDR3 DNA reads TGCGCCAGCAGCCCGGGGGGACTAGCAACCTACGAGCAGTACTTC. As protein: CASSPGGLATYEQYF.

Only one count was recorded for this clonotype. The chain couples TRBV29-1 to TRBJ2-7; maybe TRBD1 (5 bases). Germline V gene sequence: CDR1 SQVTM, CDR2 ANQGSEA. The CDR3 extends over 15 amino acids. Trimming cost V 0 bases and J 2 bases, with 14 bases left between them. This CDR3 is CSVEEGRANTYEQYF. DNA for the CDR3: TGCAGCGTTGAAGAGGGCAGGGCCAACACCTACGAGCAGTACTTC.

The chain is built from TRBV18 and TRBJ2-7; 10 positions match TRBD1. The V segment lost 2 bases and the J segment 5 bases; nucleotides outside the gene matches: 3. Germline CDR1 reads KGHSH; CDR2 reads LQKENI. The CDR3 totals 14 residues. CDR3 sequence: CASSPTGTGDEQYF. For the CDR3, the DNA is TGTGCCAGCTCACCAACCGGGACAGGGGACGAGCAGTACTTC.

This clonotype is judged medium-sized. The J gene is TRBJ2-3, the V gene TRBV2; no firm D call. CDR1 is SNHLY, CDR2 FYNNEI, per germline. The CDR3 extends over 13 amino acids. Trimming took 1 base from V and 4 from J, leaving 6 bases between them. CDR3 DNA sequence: TGTGCCAGCAGTGAAGGGTATTCAGATACGCAGTATTTT. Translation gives CASSEGYSDTQYF.

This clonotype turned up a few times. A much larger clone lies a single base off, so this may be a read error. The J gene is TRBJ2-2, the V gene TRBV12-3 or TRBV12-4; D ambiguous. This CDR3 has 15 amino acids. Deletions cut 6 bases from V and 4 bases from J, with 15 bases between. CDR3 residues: CASSPTLDGTGELFF. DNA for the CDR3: TGTGCCAGCAGCCCGACCCTTGACGGCACCGGGGAGCTGTTTTTT.

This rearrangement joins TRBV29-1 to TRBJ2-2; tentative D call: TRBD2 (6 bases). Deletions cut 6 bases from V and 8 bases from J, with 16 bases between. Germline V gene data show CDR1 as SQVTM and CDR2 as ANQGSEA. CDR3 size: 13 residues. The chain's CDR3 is CSVVEGLWGELFF. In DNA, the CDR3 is TGCAGCGTGGTGGAGGGCCTTTGGGGGGAGCTGTTTTTT.

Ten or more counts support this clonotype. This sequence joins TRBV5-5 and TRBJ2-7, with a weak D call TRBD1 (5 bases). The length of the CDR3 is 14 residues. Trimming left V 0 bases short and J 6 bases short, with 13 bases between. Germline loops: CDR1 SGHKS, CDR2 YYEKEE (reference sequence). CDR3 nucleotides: TGTGCCAGCAGCTTGGTTGCAGGGAAGAGCGAGCAGTACGTC. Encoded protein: CASSLVAGKSEQYV.

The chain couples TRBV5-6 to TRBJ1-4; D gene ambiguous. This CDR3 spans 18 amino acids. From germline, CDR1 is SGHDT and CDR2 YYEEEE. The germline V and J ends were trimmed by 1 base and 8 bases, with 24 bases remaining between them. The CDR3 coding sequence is TGTGCCAGCAGCTTGTTCGCTGTAAGCGTCGGGCCGGTCGAAAAACTGTTTTTT. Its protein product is CASSLFAVSVGPVEKLFF.

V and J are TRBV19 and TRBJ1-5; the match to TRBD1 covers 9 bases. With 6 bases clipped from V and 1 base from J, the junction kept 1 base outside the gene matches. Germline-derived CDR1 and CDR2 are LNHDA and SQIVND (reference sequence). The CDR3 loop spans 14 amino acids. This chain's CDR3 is CASRGTGSNQPQHF. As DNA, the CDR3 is TGTGCCAGTAGGGGGACAGGGAGCAATCAGCCCCAGCATTTT.

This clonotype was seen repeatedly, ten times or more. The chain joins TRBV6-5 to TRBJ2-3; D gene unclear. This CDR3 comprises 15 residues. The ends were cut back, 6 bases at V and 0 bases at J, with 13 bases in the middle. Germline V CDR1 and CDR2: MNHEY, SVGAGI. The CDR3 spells CASRSAMTSTDTQYF. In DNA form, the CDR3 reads TGTGCCAGCAGGTCGGCCATGACTAGCACAGATACGCAGTATTTT.

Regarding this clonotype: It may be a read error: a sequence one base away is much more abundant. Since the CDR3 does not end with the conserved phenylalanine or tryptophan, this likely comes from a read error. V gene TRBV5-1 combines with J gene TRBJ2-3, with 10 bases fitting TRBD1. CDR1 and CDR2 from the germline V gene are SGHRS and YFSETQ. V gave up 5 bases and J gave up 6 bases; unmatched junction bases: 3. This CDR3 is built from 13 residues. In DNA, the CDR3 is TGCGCCAGCAGTGGGACAGGGGAGGATACGCAGTATCTT. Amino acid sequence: CASSGTGEDTQYL.

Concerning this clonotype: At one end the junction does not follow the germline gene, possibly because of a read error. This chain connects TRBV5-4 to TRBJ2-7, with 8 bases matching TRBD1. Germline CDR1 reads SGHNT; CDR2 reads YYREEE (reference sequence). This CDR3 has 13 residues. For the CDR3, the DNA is TGTGCCAGCAGCTTGGGACAGGGGTACGAGCGGTACTTC. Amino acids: CASSLGQGYERYF.

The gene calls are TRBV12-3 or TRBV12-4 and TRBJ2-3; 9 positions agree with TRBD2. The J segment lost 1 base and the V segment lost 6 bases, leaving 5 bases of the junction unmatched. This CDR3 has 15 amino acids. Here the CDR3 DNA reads TGTGCCAGCAGGAATAGCGGGAGCGGCACAGATACGCAGTATTTT. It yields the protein CASRNSGSGTDTQYF.

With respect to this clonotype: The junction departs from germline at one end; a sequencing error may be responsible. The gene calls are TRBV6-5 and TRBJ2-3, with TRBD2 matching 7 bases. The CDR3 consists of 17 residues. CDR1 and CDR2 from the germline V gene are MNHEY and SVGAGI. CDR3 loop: CAISDLGGAGPTDTQYF. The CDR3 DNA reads TGTGCCATCAGTGACCTAGGAGGAGCGGGGCCAACAGATACGCAGTATTTT.

The CDR3 nucleotides are TGTGCCAGCAGCGCGTCCATCAGCTACACCTTC. Translated, it gives CASSASISYTF. V and J are TRBV25-1 and TRBJ1-2; D is unclear. The CDR3 extends over 11 amino acids. Germline CDR1 reads MGHDK; CDR2 reads SYGVNS. V was pared by 6 bases and J by 9 bases, with 11 bases between.

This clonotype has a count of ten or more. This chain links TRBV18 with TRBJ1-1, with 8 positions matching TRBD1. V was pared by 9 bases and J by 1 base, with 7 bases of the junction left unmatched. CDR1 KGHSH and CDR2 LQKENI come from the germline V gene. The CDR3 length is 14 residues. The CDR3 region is CASIPGTGNTEAFF. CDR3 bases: TGTGCCAGTATTCCCGGGACAGGGAACACTGAAGCTTTCTTT.

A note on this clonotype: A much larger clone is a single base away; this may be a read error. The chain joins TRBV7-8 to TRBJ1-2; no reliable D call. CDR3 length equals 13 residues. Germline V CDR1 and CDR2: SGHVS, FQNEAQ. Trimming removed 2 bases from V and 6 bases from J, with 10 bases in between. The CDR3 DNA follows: TGTGCCAGCAGCTTAAAGGAGACGAATGGCTACACCTTC. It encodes CASSLKETNGYTF.

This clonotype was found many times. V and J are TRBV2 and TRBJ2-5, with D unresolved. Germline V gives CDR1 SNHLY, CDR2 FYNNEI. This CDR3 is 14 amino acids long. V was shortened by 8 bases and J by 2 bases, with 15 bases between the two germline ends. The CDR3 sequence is CASSGLSTQETQYF. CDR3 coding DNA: TGTGCCAGCTCCGGTTTGAGTACTCAAGAGACCCAGTACTTC.